This T cell receptor (beta chain) was sequenced for a study of T cell repertoires in cytomegalovirus infection. Study in general: CMV epitopes used comprised recently identified HLA-C-restricted ones and well-studied HLA-B-restricted ones. In public TCR beta signatures, there were indications of both CMV infection and matching HLA type.

A word on this clonotype: Its antigen is still unknown.

The CDR3 is made up of 13 amino acids. V shed 1 base and J shed 4 bases, with 5 bases lying between them. TCRdb recomputed calls from the reads with MiXCR, one row per CDR3 protein. The sample records around 770,000 distinct CDR3 sequences, 25% to 35% being singletons. Broader study findings: Clonotypes of TCR beta that were HLA-C-restricted and CMV-specific dominated the ex vivo response.

The receptor was isolated from a human donor in good health (CMV status not recorded). Some clones in this sample may be carry-over from other donors' samples. This sample comprised cultured CD8+ T cells from PBMCs, obtained from culture after CMV antigen stimulation. The genes are TRBV23-1 and TRBJ2-1; D remains unclear. TRBV23-1 carries the ORF label, with uncertain function. Here the CDR3 reads CASSQWIYNEQFF. CDR3 DNA: TGCGCCAGCAGTCAATGGATTTACAATGAGCAGTTCTTC.